The 21 T cell receptor beta chains reported below all come from one sample, sequenced in a study of cytomegalovirus exposure and HLA in healthy donors (dated by TCRdb to about 2017). Libraries were prepared through the immunoSEQ multiplex PCR assay. The multiplex PCR relied on a mix of 60 forward primers for TCR Vbeta segments and 13 reverse primers for TCR Jbeta segments. Here the immuneACCESS table is served through TCRdb, limited to in-frame sequences with V and J called. Missing clones are a known gap in these copies; in checked studies unresolved V genes cover under half, and the rest lacks a known reason. This sample has approximately 300,000 clones in its table, and under 90% of those were observed once. The ten largest account for about 0.29% of the sample. Input material: PBMCs. The receptor set was obtained from a girl aged 2-10 years in good health and CMV-seronegative.

This rearrangement joins TRBV5-6 to TRBJ1-6; TRBD1 matches at 7 bases. V was clipped by 1 base and J by 8 bases; unmatched bases: 3. The germline V gene encodes CDR1 SGHDT and CDR2 YYEEEE. CDR3 size: 14 residues. CDR3 region: CASSLYRGYSPLHF. DNA for the CDR3: TGTGCCAGCAGCTTGTACAGGGGATATTCACCCCTCCACTTT.

As regards this clone: Other DNA sequences in this specimen translate into the identical CDR3. This rearrangement joins TRBV18 to TRBJ1-5; the D gene is possibly TRBD1 (6 bases). The CDR3 runs to 13 residues. Per the germline V gene, CDR1 is KGHSH and CDR2 is LQKENI. V was cut by 3 bases and J by 7 bases, with 10 bases left in between. This CDR3 is CASSPGAEQPQHF. CDR3 nucleotide sequence: TGTGCCAGCTCACCGGGGGCTGAACAGCCCCAGCATTTT.

This clone was found a few times. The chain is built from TRBV2 and TRBJ2-5; TRBD1 agrees at 10 bases. The J call could be wrong; TRBJ2-7 is a better fit for the DNA end. Germline V gene lookup returns CDR1 SNHLY and CDR2 FYNNEI. The CDR3 runs 15 residues. The CDR3 DNA reads TGTGCCAGCAGTCCGACAGGGGGCGATGGGTACGAGCAGTACTTC. Translated: CASSPTGGDGYEQYF.

CDR3 bases: TGTGCCAGCAGCCAAGGACAGGTCGGTGCCTATGGCTACACCTTC. Amino acid sequence: CASSQGQVGAYGYTF. The chain employs TRBV4-2 and TRBJ1-2, with D tentatively TRBD1 (6 bases). Between the trimmed V and J ends, which lost 1 base and 4 bases, there was a span of 13 bases. CDR1 LGHNA and CDR2 YNFKEQ come from the germline V gene. The CDR3 spans 15 residues.

This chain links TRBV5-1 with TRBJ2-1; the match to TRBD1 covers 9 bases. CDR1 SGHRS and CDR2 YFSETQ come from the germline V gene. The V and J ends lost 5 bases and 7 bases, in that order; junction bases with no gene match: 10. CDR3 length equals 15 residues. CDR3 loop: CASSSGTGPSNEQFF. The CDR3 DNA reads TGCGCCAGCAGTTCCGGGACAGGGCCTAGTAATGAGCAGTTCTTC.

The J gene is TRBJ2-1, the V gene TRBV30, with 13 bases fitting TRBD2. Germline CDR1 GTSNPN, CDR2 SVGIG (reference sequence). V shed 1 base and J 9 bases; nucleotides not matched to a gene: 6. The CDR3 has 15 residues. The DNA of the CDR3 is TGTGCCTGGAGTGGGGGGGGACTAGCGGGATTTGAGCAGTTCTTC. Protein sequence: CAWSGGGLAGFEQFF.

The chain has TRBV5-1 and TRBJ2-1, with D perhaps matching TRBD2 (5 bases). CDR3 length: 11 amino acids. Germline CDR1 SGHRS, CDR2 YFSETQ. V gave up 6 bases and J gave up 12 bases, with 13 bases separating them. CDR3 sequence reads: CASILSGRQFF. The CDR3 region has the DNA TGCGCCAGCATACTGTCGGGGAGGCAGTTCTTC.

The genes are TRBV7-8 and TRBJ2-1; D gene ambiguous. The CDR3 is 16 residues long. V was clipped by 0 bases and J by 0 bases, with 9 bases between them. In germline, CDR1 is SGHVS, CDR2 FQNEAQ. This CDR3 is CASSLAVFYSYNEQFF. CDR3 DNA sequence: TGTGCCAGCAGCTTAGCGGTGTTCTACTCCTACAATGAGCAGTTCTTC.

This chain links TRBV6-5 with TRBJ2-7; TRBD2 matches 9 bases. This CDR3 has 13 amino acids. Germline V gene sequence: CDR1 MNHEY, CDR2 SVGAGI. V shed 4 bases and J 7 bases; nucleotides not matched to a gene: 5. CDR3 residues: CASSLAGAVEQYF. In nucleotides, the CDR3 is TGTGCCAGCAGTTTAGCGGGAGCGGTAGAGCAGTACTTC.

The chain joins TRBV9 to TRBJ2-3; D unresolved. CDR3 length: 15 residues. The V gene's germline CDR1 is SGDLS and CDR2 YYNGEE. V shed 2 bases and J shed 1 base, with 11 bases lying between them. CDR3 nucleotides: TGTGCCAGCAGCGTTGACCTCGAGGGCACAGATACGCAGTATTTT. As protein: CASSVDLEGTDTQYF.

This clone appeared once. The V gene is TRBV2, the J gene TRBJ1-1, with D perhaps matching TRBD1 (5 bases). Germline assignment: CDR1 SNHLY and CDR2 FYNNEI. V dropped 3 bases and J dropped 4 bases, with 6 bases sitting between them. This CDR3 spans 12 amino acids. The CDR3 coding sequence is TGTGCCAGCAGTGAGGGGGGCACTGAAGCTTTCTTT. It translates to CASSEGGTEAFF.

This chain uses TRBV5-4 with TRBJ2-3, with 8 positions matching TRBD2. Germline V gene sequence: CDR1 SGHNT, CDR2 YYREEE (reference sequence). CDR3 length: 16 amino acids. J gave up 0 bases and V 5 bases, and 8 bases lay outside the gene matches. CDR3 DNA sequence: TGTGCCAGCAGTTATAGCGGGATCACTAGCACAGATACGCAGTATTTT. This codes for CASSYSGITSTDTQYF.

Remarks on this clone: The CDR3 carries no conserved terminal phenylalanine or tryptophan, so it likely arises from a read error. The chain couples TRBV4-1 to TRBJ1-2; 7 nucleotides line up with TRBD1. There are 16 residues in the CDR3. Germline V gene sequence: CDR1 MGHRA, CDR2 YSYEKL. Trimming removed 6 bases from V and 4 bases from J; junction bases left unmatched: 14. The CDR3: CASRQNSRGAGYGYTL. CDR3 nucleotides: TGCGCCAGCAGACAAAATTCCAGGGGGGCAGGCTATGGCTACACCCTC.

The chain employs TRBV10-3 and TRBJ2-7, with D possibly being TRBD1 (6 bases). In germline, CDR1 is ENHRY, CDR2 SYGVKD. This CDR3 contains 13 residues. V lost 6 bases to trimming and J lost 6 bases, with 15 bases between them. As DNA, the CDR3 is TGTGCCATCAGGACAGGACCAAACGGCGAGCAGTACTTC. Its protein product is CAIRTGPNGEQYF.

This chain uses TRBV6-4 with TRBJ2-7; 7 bases line up with TRBD2. The length of the CDR3 is 15 residues. V shed 3 bases, J shed 2 bases, and the junction held 7 bases outside the gene matches. CDR1 is MRHNA and CDR2 is SNTAGT in the germline V gene. CDR3 coding DNA: TGTGCCAGCAGTGAGAAAGGGGAGGGCCCCTACGAGCAGTACTTC. Amino acid sequence: CASSEKGEGPYEQYF.

The chain links TRBV30 to TRBJ1-2; D is possibly TRBD1 (6 bases). Germline CDR1 reads GTSNPN; CDR2 reads SVGIG (reference sequence). V was trimmed by 3 bases and J by 3 bases, leaving 11 bases between them. This CDR3 region has 13 residues. CDR3 residues: CAWSRDNDYGYTF. The CDR3, as DNA: TGTGCCTGGAGCCGGGACAATGACTATGGCTACACCTTC.

V and J are TRBV28 and TRBJ2-1; D not resolved. The CDR3 is 15 residues long. Per the germline V gene, CDR1 is MDHEN and CDR2 is SYDVKM. V lost 2 bases to trimming and J lost 0 bases, with 8 bases between them. The CDR3 loop is CASSLAPSSYNEQFF. In nucleotides, the CDR3 is TGTGCCAGCAGTTTAGCTCCGAGCTCCTACAATGAGCAGTTCTTC.

This clone was counted between two and nine times. Other DNA sequences in the same sample also yield this CDR3. The rearrangement links TRBV6-5 to TRBJ2-1; a possible D gene is TRBD2 (7 bases). Germline CDR1 reads MNHEY; CDR2 reads SVGAGI. CDR3 length: 13 amino acids. Trimming left V 2 bases short and J 7 bases short, with 9 bases between. The CDR3, as DNA: TGTGCCAGCAGTTACAAGGGGGGGAATGAGCAGTTCTTC. Its translation is CASSYKGGNEQFF.

The rearrangement uses TRBV4-1 and TRBJ2-7; D call uncertain. V was pared by 1 base and J by 1 base, with 8 bases between. The CDR3 runs to 14 residues. CDR1 and CDR2 (germline): MGHRA, YSYEKL. The CDR3 is CASSQGISSYEQYF. Here the CDR3 DNA reads TGCGCCAGCAGCCAAGGTATTTCGTCCTACGAGCAGTACTTC.

The chain links TRBV18 to TRBJ2-1; TRBD2 agrees at 14 bases. From germline, CDR1 is KGHSH and CDR2 LQKENI. The CDR3 loop spans 16 amino acids. V lost 3 bases to trimming and J lost 12 bases; unmatched junction nucleotides: 10. CDR3 sequence reads: CASSPQPGLAGEGQFF. Here the CDR3 DNA reads TGTGCCAGCTCACCCCAACCGGGACTAGCGGGAGAAGGGCAGTTCTTC.

This chain's CDR3 is CASSTQGPGNTIYF. CDR3 sequence (DNA): TGTGCCAGCAGCACGCAGGGCCCTGGAAACACCATATATTTT. The rearrangement uses TRBV25-1 and TRBJ1-3; the D gene is possibly TRBD1 (5 bases). The ends were cut back, 6 bases at V and 2 bases at J, with 11 bases in the middle. The CDR3 contains 14 residues. CDR1 is MGHDK, CDR2 SYGVNS, per germline.